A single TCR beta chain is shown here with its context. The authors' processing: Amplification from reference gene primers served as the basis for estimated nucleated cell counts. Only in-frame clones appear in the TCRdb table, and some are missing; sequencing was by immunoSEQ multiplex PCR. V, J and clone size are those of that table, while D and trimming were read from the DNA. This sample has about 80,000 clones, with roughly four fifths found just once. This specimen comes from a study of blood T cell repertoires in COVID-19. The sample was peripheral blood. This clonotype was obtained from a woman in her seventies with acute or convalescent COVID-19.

The CDR3 region is CASSVTGTGDEKLFF. In nucleotides, the CDR3 is TGTGCCAGCAGTGTAACCGGGACAGGAGACGAAAAACTGTTTTTT. J is TRBJ1-4 and V is TRBV2, with 8 bases lining up with TRBD1. Unmatched junction bases numbered 9, after V lost 4 bases and J lost 8 bases. The CDR3 is 15 residues long. Germline-derived CDR1 and CDR2 are SNHLY and FYNNEI. Filled out from reference TRBV2 and TRBJ1-4, the complete variable domain reads EPEVTQTPSHQVTQMGQEVILRCVPISNHLYFYWYRQILGQKVEFLVSFYNNEISEKSEIFDDQFSVERPDGSNFTLKIRSTKLEDSAMYFCASSVTGTGDEKLFFGSGTQLSVL.